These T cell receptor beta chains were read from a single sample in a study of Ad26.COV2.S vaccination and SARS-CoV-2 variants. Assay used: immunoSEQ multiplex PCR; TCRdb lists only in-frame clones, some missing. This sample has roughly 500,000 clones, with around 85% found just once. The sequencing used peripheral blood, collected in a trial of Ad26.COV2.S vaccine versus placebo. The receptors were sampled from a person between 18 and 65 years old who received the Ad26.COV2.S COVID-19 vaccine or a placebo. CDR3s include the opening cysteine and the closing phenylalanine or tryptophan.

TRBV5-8	CASSPGWGPQPQHF
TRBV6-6	CASRRQGAGYGYTF
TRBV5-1	CASTVGDNSPLHF
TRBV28	CASSPGTATNEKLFF
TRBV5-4	CASSYGTADSPLHF
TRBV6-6	CASRDRLNEQYF
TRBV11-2	CASSLGGGAYEQYF
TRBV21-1	CASSQGVHEQYF
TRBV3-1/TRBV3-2	CASGRVNNEQFF
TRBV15	CATSRDQGRRETQYF
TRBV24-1	CATSDHPTDDNQPQHF
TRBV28	CATVGANYGYTF
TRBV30	CAWSLGGEKLFF
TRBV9	CASSVEVRGGELFF
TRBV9	CASSVSERTYSGANVLTF
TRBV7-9	CASSLRELNTEAFF
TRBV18	CASSPPIGLRSPGTGELFF
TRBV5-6	CASSPVGQGGYYGYTF
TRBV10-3	CAISESGTQNQPQHF
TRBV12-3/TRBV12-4	CASSGQLKQYF
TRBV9	CASSVYTDTEAFF
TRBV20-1	CSAQEQGEAFF
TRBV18	CASSQGDEQYF
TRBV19	CASRGRDTDLNQPQHF
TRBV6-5	CASNLAGGRDEQFF
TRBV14	CASSQEQLEEKLFF
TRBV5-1	CASSSITGGLAKNIQYF
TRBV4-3	CASSQDITVQLPYEQYF
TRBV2	CASSDPAGGASGELFF
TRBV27	CASRLRGGYGYTF
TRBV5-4	CASSFSGRATGELFF
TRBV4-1	CASSETLQGVPGYTF
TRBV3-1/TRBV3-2	CADRLAGFLDEQFF
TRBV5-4	CASSARYRDLQETQYF
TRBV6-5	CASIHPGGNEQYF
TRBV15	CATSRTGSNTEAFF
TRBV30	CASGYSGNTIYF